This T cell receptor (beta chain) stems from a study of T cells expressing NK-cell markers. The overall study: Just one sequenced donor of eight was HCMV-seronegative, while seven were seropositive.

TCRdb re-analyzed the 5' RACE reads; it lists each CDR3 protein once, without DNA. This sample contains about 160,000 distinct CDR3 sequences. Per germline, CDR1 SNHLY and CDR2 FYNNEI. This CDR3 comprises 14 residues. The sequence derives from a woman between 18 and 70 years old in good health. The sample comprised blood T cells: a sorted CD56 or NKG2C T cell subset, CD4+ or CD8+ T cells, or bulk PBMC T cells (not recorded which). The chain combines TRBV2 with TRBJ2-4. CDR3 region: CASTHPAEKNIQYF. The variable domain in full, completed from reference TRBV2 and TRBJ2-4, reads EPEVTQTPSHQVTQMGQEVILRCVPISNHLYFYWYRQILGQKVEFLVSFYNNEISEKSEIFDDQFSVERPDGSNFTLKIRSTKLEDSAMYFCASTHPAEKNIQYFGAGTRLSVL.